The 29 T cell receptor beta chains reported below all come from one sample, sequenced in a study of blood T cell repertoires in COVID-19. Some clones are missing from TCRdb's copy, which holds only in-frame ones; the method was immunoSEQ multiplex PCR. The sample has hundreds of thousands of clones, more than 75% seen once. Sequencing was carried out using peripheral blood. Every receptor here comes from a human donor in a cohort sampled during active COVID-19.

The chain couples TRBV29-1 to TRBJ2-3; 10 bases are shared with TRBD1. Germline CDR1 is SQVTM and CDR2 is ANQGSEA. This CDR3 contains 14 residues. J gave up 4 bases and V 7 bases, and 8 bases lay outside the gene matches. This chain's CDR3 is CSARQGAVADTQYF. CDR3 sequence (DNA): TGCAGCGCAAGACAGGGGGCTGTCGCAGATACGCAGTATTTT.

The DNA of the CDR3 is TGTGCCAGCAGCCCGCACTTAATCCCGAGCGGGAGCACAGATACGCAGTATTTT. Residues: CASSPHLIPSGSTDTQYF. The chain has TRBV3-1 (or the pseudogene TRBV3-2) and TRBJ2-3; possible D gene TRBD2, 6 bases. Trimming took 4 bases from V and 0 from J, leaving 20 bases between them. CDR1 is LGHDT, CDR2 YNNKEL, per germline (reference sequence). The CDR3 is 18 amino acids.

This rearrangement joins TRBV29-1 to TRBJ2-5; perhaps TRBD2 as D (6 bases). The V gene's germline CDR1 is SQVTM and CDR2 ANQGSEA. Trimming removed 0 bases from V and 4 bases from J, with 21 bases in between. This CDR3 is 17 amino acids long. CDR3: CSVEDIRDSRIRETQYF. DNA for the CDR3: TGCAGCGTTGAAGATATACGGGACTCCCGAATTAGAGAGACCCAGTACTTC.

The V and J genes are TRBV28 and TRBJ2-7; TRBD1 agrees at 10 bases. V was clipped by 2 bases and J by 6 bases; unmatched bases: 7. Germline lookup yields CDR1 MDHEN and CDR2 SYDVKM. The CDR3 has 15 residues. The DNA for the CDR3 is TGTGCCAGCAGTTTAGCCGGGACAGGGGATCCCGAGCAGTACTTC. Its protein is CASSLAGTGDPEQYF. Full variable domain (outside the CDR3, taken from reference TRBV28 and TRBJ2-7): DVKVTQSSRYLVKRTGEKVFLECVQDMDHENMFWYRQDPGLGLRLIYFSYDVKMKEKGDIPEGYSVSREKKERFSLILESASTNQTSMYLCASSLAGTGDPEQYFGPGTRLTVT.

In DNA, the CDR3 is TGCAGCGCCCCCGGGACAGGGGGAAACTATGGCTACACCTTC. Encoded protein: CSAPGTGGNYGYTF. This chain uses TRBV29-1 with TRBJ1-2; 11 nucleotides agree with TRBD1. Looked up from germline, CDR1 is SQVTM and CDR2 is ANQGSEA. The CDR3 has 14 residues. The V and J ends lost 7 bases and 2 bases, in that order; junction bases with no gene match: 6.

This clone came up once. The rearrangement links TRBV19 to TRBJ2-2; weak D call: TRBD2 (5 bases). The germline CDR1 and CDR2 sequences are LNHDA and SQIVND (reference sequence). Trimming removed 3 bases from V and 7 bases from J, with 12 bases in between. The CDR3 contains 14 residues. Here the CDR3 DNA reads TGTGCCAGTAGTATGTCACTAGATCACGGGGAGCTGTTTTTT. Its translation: CASSMSLDHGELFF.

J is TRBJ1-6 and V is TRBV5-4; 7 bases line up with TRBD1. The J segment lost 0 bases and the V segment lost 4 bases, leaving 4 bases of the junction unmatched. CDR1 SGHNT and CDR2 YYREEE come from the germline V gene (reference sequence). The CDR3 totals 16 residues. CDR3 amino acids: CASSTGTDSYNSPLHF. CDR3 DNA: TGTGCCAGCAGCACCGGGACAGACTCCTATAATTCACCCCTCCACTTT.

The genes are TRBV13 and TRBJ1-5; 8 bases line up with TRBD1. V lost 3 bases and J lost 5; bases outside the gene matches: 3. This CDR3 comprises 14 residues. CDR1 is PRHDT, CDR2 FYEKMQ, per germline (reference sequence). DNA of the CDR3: TGTGCCAGCAGCTTGAGGACAGGGTATCAGCCCCAGCATTTT. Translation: CASSLRTGYQPQHF.

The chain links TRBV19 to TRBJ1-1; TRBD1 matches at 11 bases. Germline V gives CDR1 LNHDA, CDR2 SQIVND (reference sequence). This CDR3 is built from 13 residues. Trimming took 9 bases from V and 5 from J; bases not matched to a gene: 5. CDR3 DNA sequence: TGTGCCAGCGGGACAGGGGGATTGACTGAAGCTTTCTTT. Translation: CASGTGGLTEAFF.

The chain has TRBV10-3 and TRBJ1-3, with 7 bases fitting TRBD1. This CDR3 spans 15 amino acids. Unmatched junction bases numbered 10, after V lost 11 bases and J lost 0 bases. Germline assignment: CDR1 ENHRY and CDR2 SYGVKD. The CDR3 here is CASRVDRSSGNTIYF. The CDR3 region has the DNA TGTGCCTCCAGGGTGGACAGGAGCTCTGGAAACACCATATATTTT.

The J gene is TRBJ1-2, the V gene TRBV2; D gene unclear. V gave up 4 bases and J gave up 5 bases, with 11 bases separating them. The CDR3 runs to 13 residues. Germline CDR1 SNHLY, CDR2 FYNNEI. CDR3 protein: CASSGRQVYGYTF. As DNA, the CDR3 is TGTGCCAGCAGTGGTCGTCAGGTTTATGGCTACACCTTC.

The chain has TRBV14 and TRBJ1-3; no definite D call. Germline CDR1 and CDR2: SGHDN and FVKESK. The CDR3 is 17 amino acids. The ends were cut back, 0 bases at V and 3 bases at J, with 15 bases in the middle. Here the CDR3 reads CASSQDKRVRSGNTIYF. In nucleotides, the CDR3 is TGTGCCAGCAGCCAAGATAAGAGGGTACGAAGTGGAAACACCATATATTTT.

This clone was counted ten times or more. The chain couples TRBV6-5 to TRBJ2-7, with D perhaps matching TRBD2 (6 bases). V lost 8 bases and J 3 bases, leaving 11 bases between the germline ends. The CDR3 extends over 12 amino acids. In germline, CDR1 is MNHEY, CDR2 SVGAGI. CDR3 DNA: TGTGCCAGCTTCGGGAGTAGCTACGAGCAGTACTTC. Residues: CASFGSSYEQYF.

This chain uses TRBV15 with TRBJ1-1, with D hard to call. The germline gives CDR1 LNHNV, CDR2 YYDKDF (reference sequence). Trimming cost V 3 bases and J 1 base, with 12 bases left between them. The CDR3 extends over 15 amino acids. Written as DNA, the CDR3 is TGTGCCACCAGCAGTGTTGGAACGGGGAACACTGAAGCTTTCTTT. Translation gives CATSSVGTGNTEAFF.

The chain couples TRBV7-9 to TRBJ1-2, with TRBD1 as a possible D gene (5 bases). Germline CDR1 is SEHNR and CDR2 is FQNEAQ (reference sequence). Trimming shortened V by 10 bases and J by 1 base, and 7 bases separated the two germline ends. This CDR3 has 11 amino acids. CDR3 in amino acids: CATGNNYGYTF. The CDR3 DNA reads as TGTGCCACAGGGAATAACTATGGCTACACCTTC.

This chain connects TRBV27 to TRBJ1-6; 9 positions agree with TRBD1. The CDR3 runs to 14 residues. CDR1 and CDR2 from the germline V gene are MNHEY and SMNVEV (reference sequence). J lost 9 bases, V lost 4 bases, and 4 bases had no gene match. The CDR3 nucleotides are TGTGCCAGCAGTTCGGACAGGGGAAGTTCACCCCTCCACTTT. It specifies CASSSDRGSSPLHF.

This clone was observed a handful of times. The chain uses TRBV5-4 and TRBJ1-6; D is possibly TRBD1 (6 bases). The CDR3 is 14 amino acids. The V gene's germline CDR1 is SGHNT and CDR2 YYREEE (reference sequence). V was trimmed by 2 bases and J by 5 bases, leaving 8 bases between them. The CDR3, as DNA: TGTGCCAGCAGCTTTCGACAGGATAATTCACCCCTCCACTTT. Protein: CASSFRQDNSPLHF.

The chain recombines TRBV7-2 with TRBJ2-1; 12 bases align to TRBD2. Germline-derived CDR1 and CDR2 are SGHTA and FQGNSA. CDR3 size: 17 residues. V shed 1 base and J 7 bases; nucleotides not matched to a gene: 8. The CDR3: CASSLGELAGGRNEQFF. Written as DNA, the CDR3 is TGTGCCAGCAGCTTAGGGGAACTAGCGGGGGGACGTAATGAGCAGTTCTTC.

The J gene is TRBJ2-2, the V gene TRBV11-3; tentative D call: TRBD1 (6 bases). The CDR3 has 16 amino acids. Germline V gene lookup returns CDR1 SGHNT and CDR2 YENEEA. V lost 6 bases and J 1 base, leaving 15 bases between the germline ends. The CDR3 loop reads CASSSDQQGNTGELFF. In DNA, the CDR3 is TGTGCCAGCAGTTCTGACCAACAGGGGAACACCGGGGAGCTGTTTTTT.

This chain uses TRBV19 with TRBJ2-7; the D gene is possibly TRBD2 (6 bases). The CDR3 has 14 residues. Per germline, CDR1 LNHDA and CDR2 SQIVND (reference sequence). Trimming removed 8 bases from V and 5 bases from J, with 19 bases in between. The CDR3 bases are TGTGCCAGTCCTACGGGAGATTGGCTTAACGAGCAGTACTTC. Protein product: CASPTGDWLNEQYF.

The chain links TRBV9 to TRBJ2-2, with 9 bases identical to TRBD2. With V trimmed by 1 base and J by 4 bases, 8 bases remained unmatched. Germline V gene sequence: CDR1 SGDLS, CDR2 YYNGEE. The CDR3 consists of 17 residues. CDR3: CASSVLASGVFTGELFF. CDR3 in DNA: TGTGCCAGCAGCGTATTGGCTAGCGGGGTATTCACCGGGGAGCTGTTTTTT.

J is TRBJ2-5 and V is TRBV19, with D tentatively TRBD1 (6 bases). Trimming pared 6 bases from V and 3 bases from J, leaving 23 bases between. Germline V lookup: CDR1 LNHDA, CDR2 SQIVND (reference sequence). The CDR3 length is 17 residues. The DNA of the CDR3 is TGTGCCAGTAGCCCCCCCGGCGGCCTTAAGGGGGAAGAGACCCAGTACTTC. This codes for CASSPPGGLKGEETQYF.

The CDR3 nucleotides are TGTGCCAGCAGCCTAAAGAGGGGCTCGGGGCGGGGGCCCCAAGAGACCCAGTACTTC. This sequence encodes CASSLKRGSGRGPQETQYF. V gene TRBV5-6 combines with J gene TRBJ2-5; D is perhaps TRBD2 (7 bases). The CDR3 consists of 19 residues. Looked up from germline, CDR1 is SGHDT and CDR2 is YYEEEE. V was pared by 4 bases and J by 1 base, with 26 bases between.

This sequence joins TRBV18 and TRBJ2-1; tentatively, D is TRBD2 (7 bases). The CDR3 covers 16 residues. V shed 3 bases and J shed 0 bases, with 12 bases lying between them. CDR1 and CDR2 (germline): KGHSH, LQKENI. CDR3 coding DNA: TGTGCCAGCTCACCCCCGGGGGGCTACTCCTACAATGAGCAGTTCTTC. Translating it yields CASSPPGGYSYNEQFF.

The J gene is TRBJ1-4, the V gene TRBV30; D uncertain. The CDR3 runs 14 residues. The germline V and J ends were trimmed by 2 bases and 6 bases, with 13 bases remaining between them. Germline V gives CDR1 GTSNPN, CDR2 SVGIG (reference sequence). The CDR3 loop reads CAWSPSLRDEKLFF. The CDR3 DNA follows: TGTGCCTGGAGTCCCTCCTTGAGGGATGAAAAACTGTTTTTT. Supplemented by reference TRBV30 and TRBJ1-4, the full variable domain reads SQTIHQWPATLVQPVGSPLSLECTVEGTSNPNLYWYRQAAGRGLQLLFYSVGIGQISSEVPQNLSASRPQDRQFILSSKKLLLSDSGFYLCAWSPSLRDEKLFFGSGTQLSVL.

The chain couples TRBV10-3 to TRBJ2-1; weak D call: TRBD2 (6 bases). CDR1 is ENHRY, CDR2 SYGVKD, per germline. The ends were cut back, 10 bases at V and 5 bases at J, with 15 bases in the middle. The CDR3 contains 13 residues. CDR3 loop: CATRASENNEQFF. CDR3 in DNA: TGTGCCACCAGGGCTAGCGAGAACAATGAGCAGTTCTTC.

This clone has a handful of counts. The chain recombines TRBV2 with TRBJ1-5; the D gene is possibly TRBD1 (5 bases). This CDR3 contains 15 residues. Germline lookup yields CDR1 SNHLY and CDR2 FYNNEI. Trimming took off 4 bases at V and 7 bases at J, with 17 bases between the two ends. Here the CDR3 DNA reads TGTGCCAGCAGTGCATTAGACAGTCGGTCACAGCCCCAGCATTTT. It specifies CASSALDSRSQPQHF.

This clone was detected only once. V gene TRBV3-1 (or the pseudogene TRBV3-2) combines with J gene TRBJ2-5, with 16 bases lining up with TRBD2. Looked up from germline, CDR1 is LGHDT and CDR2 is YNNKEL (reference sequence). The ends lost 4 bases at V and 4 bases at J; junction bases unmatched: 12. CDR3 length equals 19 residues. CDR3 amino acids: CASSPSMGLAGGQRETQYF. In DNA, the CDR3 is TGTGCCAGCAGCCCTAGTATGGGACTAGCGGGGGGGCAGCGAGAGACCCAGTACTTC.

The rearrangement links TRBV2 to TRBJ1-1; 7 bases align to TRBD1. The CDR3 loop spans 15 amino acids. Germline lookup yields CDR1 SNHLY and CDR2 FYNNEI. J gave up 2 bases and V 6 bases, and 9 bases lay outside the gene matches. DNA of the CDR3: TGTGCCAGCAGCCGCTCAGGGGGGTACAACACTGAAGCTTTCTTT. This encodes CASSRSGGYNTEAFF.